The 8 T cell receptor beta chains below all came from one sample that was sequenced in a study of blood T cells in healthy people across ages. Sample-barcoded 5' priming and a J-beta primer mix drove a second PCR of roughly 7 to 11 cycles. TCRdb recomputed calls from the 5' RACE reads with MiXCR, one row per CDR3 protein. The sample has hundreds of thousands of distinct CDR3 sequences, approximately 40% seen once. Sequenced input: blood. These receptors were obtained from an older man in good health.

The chain joins TRBV11-2 to TRBJ2-3; the D gene is possibly TRBD1 (6 bases). The germline CDR1 and CDR2 sequences are SGHAT and FQNNGV. CDR3 length: 16 residues. V shed 2 bases and J shed 4 bases, with 16 bases lying between them. This CDR3 reads CASSLQGISSADTQYF. In nucleotides, the CDR3 is TGTGCCAGCAGCTTACAGGGGATTTCGTCGGCAGATACGCAGTATTTT.

This clonotype appeared many times. The V and J genes are TRBV21-1 and TRBJ2-1; the DNA was not compared with TRBD2, the D call given in the table. TRBV21-1 is termed a pseudogene. The CDR3 runs 13 residues. CDR3: CASSGPWGNEQFF. The CDR3 region has the DNA TGTGCCAGCAGCGGGCCCTGGGGAAATGAGCAGTTCTTC.

The table lists this clonotype with many counts. This chain uses TRBV12-3 or TRBV12-4 with TRBJ1-6; TRBD1 is a possible D gene (5 bases). The CDR3 contains 13 residues. With 6 bases removed from V and 6 bases from J, the gap between germline ends came to 9 bases. CDR3 DNA: TGTGCCAGCAGGTCGAGGGGTAATTCACCCCTCCACTTT. This codes for CASRSRGNSPLHF.

The CDR3 DNA follows: TGCGCCAGCAGCCAAGATTTGGGGGATGGCATTCAGTACTTC. As protein: CASSQDLGDGIQYF. The rearrangement uses TRBV4-3 and TRBJ2-4; D tentatively fits TRBD1 or TRBD2 (5 bases each). V dropped 0 bases and J dropped 9 bases, with 12 bases sitting between them. Germline V lookup: CDR1 LGHNA, CDR2 YSLEER. This CDR3 has 14 residues.

This chain joins TRBV12-3 or TRBV12-4 and TRBJ2-4; D is perhaps TRBD1 or TRBD2 (5 bases each). Trimming shortened V by 3 bases and J by 13 bases, and 13 bases separated the two germline ends. This CDR3 has 12 residues. The chain's CDR3 is CASSFRDGVQYF. CDR3 nucleotide sequence: TGTGCCAGCAGTTTTAGGGACGGAGTGCAGTACTTC.

The chain couples TRBV6-6 to TRBJ2-1; 14 bases line up with TRBD2. V was pared by 7 bases and J by 9 bases, with 8 bases of the junction left unmatched. Germline V gene sequence: CDR1 MNHNY, CDR2 SVGAGI (reference sequence). The CDR3 contains 15 residues. As DNA, the CDR3 is TGTGCCAGCATTTCTGGGACTAGCGGGAGTGGTGAGCAGTTCTTC. Translating it yields CASISGTSGSGEQFF.

This clonotype has just a few counts. The chain links TRBV7-6 to TRBJ2-7; D gene uncertain. Germline CDR1 and CDR2: SGHVS and FNYEAQ. The CDR3 covers 14 residues. Trimming cost V 5 bases and J 5 bases, with 16 bases left between them. The CDR3 region has the DNA TGTGCCAGCAGCCTTGGGTCAAGGTCGAACGAGCAGTACTTC. Amino acid sequence: CASSLGSRSNEQYF. The whole variable domain, filled in from reference TRBV7-6 and TRBJ2-7, reads GAGVSQSPRYKVTKRGQDVALRCDPISGHVSLYWYRQALGQGPEFLTYFNYEAQQDKSGLPNDRFSAERPEGSISTLTIQRTEQRDSAMYRCASSLGSRSNEQYFGPGTRLTVT.

This clonotype was observed a handful of times. V usage is TRBV20-1 and J usage is TRBJ2-1; 10 nucleotides agree with TRBD2. CDR1 and CDR2 from the germline V gene are DFQATT and SNEGSKA (reference sequence). V shed 6 bases, J shed 4 bases, and the junction held 9 bases outside the gene matches. The CDR3 consists of 15 residues. In nucleotides, the CDR3 is TGCAGTGCCCCCCCCATAGCGGGAGGTTACAATGAGCAGTTCTTC. Translated, it gives CSAPPIAGGYNEQFF.